Sequencing of this T cell receptor (beta chain) was carried out in a study of T cell responses to AZD1222 COVID-19 vaccine. In the case of this clone: The antigen is not known.

Study-wide points: Spike as a whole was targeted by vaccine-associated CD4 TCRs, dominant at 160-218 and 743-854. Sampling that yielded the repertoires occurred only after the peak T cell response.

TCRdb's copy holds only in-frame clones and misses some; the assay was immunoSEQ multiplex PCR. Here the sample spans approximately 180,000 clones, about 86% being singletons. Germline CDR1 is SGHAT and CDR2 is FQNNGV. The junction had 7 bases not matched to a gene; V was cut back by 3 bases and J by 2 bases. This CDR3 is built from 16 residues. This specimen consisted of peripheral blood, obtained on day 0 of AZD1222 vaccination. This chain links TRBV11-2 with TRBJ2-3; 8 bases agree with TRBD2. The TCR sequence derives from an adult in good health. CDR3 sequence reads: CASSFRGGTPTDTQYF. In DNA form, the CDR3 reads TGTGCCAGCAGCTTTCGGGGGGGCACACCCACAGATACGCAGTATTTT.